Shown below are 9 T cell receptor beta chains from a single sample sequenced in a study of cytomegalovirus exposure and HLA in healthy donors. Both 60 Vbeta primers and 13 Jbeta primers went into the PCR. Only in-frame clones appear in the TCRdb table, and some are missing; sequencing was by immunoSEQ multiplex PCR. Among about 160,000 clones, roughly 79% were seen once, and the ten largest hold approximately 1.3%. The specimen was PBMCs. The receptors stem from a man under 40 in good health and CMV-seronegative.

V is TRBV9 and J is TRBJ2-5; no clear D. The V end lost 0 bases, the J end lost 1 base, and 10 bases lay between the germline ends. This CDR3 spans 15 amino acids. Germline loops: CDR1 SGDLS, CDR2 YYNGEE. The CDR3: CASSVAKQLQETQYF. CDR3 nucleotides: TGTGCCAGCAGCGTAGCTAAACAGCTCCAAGAGACCCAGTACTTC.

The chain is built from TRBV29-1 and TRBJ2-2; tentatively, D is TRBD1 (5 bases). V lost 1 base to trimming and J lost 0 bases, with 12 bases between them. In germline, CDR1 is SQVTM, CDR2 ANQGSEA. CDR3 size: 16 residues. The CDR3 DNA reads as TGCAGCGTTGAAGGGTGGGGCAGGGCGAACACCGGGGAGCTGTTTTTT. This codes for CSVEGWGRANTGELFF.

The chain combines TRBV7-6 with TRBJ2-3; D might be TRBD1 (6 bases). The CDR3 loop spans 15 amino acids. V lost 2 bases, J lost 1 base, and 10 bases lay in between. Germline V gives CDR1 SGHVS, CDR2 FNYEAQ. CDR3 nucleotides: TGTGCCAGCAGCTTACCTAGACAGGGCACAGATACGCAGTATTTT. Its protein is CASSLPRQGTDTQYF.

This clone was observed a handful of times. V usage is TRBV2 and J usage is TRBJ2-7, with 7 bases that match TRBD1. The CDR3 contains 16 residues. CDR1 is SNHLY, CDR2 FYNNEI, per germline. The J segment lost 2 bases and the V segment lost 6 bases, leaving 13 bases of the junction unmatched. The CDR3 DNA follows: TGTGCCAGCAGCCCAGGGGGAACGGAACTTACCTACGAGCAGTACTTC. Its protein product is CASSPGGTELTYEQYF.

For the CDR3, the DNA is TGCGCCAGCAGTGAGTTGCCCCGGACTAGCGGGGGGCGAGATACGCAGTATTTT. This codes for CASSELPRTSGGRDTQYF. This rearrangement joins TRBV10-1 to TRBJ2-3; 14 nucleotides agree with TRBD2. This CDR3 contains 18 residues. The trim removed 1 base at V and 5 bases at J, leaving 8 bases unmatched. Germline CDR1 WNHNN, CDR2 SYGVQD (reference sequence).

The gene calls are TRBV25-1 and TRBJ2-6, with 9 bases aligning to TRBD1. Germline V CDR1 and CDR2: MGHDK, SYGVNS. J was trimmed by 4 bases and V by 7 bases; bases with no gene match: 8. The CDR3 sequence is 16 residues long. The CDR3 bases are TGTGCCAGCACAAAGGGGGACAGGGCCGGGGCCAACGTCCTGACTTTC. Protein product: CASTKGDRAGANVLTF.

The chain recombines TRBV5-1 with TRBJ1-4; D may be TRBD1 (5 bases). Germline loops: CDR1 SGHRS, CDR2 YFSETQ. The CDR3 extends over 15 amino acids. Trimming stripped 4 bases from V and 6 bases from J, with 16 bases between. In DNA, the CDR3 is TGCGCCAGCAGCCGGGGGTCGGGGCCAGATGAAAAACTGTTTTTT. As protein: CASSRGSGPDEKLFF.

V usage is TRBV7-6 and J usage is TRBJ1-4, with TRBD1 matching 7 bases. The germline V gene encodes CDR1 SGHVS and CDR2 FNYEAQ. CDR3 length: 15 amino acids. After removal of 1 base from V and 7 bases from J, the junction contained 6 bases not matched to a gene. CDR3 nucleotides: TGTGCCAGCAGCTTAGAGGCAGGGGGAAGTGAAAAACTGTTTTTT. It encodes CASSLEAGGSEKLFF.

The rearrangement uses TRBV15 and TRBJ2-7; 8 nucleotides match TRBD2. The junction had 5 bases not matched to a gene; V was cut back by 1 base and J by 6 bases. Germline-derived CDR1 and CDR2 are LNHNV and YYDKDF (reference sequence). The CDR3 is 14 amino acids. In DNA form, the CDR3 reads TGTGCCACCAGCAGAGTTAGCGGGGTTTCCGAGCAGTACTTC. Its protein is CATSRVSGVSEQYF.